Listed below are T cell receptor beta chains from one sample, sequenced in a study of beta chain features in type 1 diabetes. The repertoire was sequenced with immunoSEQ multiplex PCR; TCRdb's copy has only in-frame clones and lacks some. The sample yields about 140,000 clones, approximately 10% seen once. The specimen sequenced was central memory CD4+ T cells from blood. These receptors all stem from a woman in her forties in good health. Each CDR3 is given with its conserved first and last residue. A D gene is named only where the DNA matches it firmly. The size entry is marked missing in some rows and otherwise reads once, few, many or a size class.

V gene: TRBV2
D gene: TRBD1
clone size: .
J gene: TRBJ2-7
CDR3 DNA: TGTGCCAGCACTGCCTTGACAGGGGGCGAGCAGTACTTC
CDR3 protein: CASTALTGGEQYF

V gene: TRBV2
D gene: TRBD2
clone size: many
J gene: TRBJ2-1
CDR3 DNA: TGTGCCAGACAACGAGAGACTAGCGGGGGGGCCAATGAGCAGTTCTTC
CDR3 protein: CARQRETSGGANEQFF

V gene: TRBV2
D gene: TRBD1
clone size: .
J gene: TRBJ2-7
CDR3 DNA: TGTGCCAGCAGTCGCGCGACAGGGGCCCGCTACGAGCAGTACTTC
CDR3 protein: CASSRATGARYEQYF

V gene: TRBV2
D gene: .
clone size: few
J gene: TRBJ1-5
CDR3 DNA: TGTGCCAGCAGTGAAGAGACCTCTAGGTATAGCAATCAGCCCCAGCATTTT
CDR3 protein: CASSEETSRYSNQPQHF

V gene: TRBV6-5
D gene: .
clone size: few
J gene: TRBJ1-5
CDR3 DNA: TGTGCCAGCAGTTACGGCGGGGGGAGGAATCAGCCCCAGCATTTT
CDR3 protein: CASSYGGGRNQPQHF

V gene: TRBV7-2
D gene: TRBD1
clone size: .
J gene: TRBJ1-1
CDR3 DNA: TGTGCCAGCAGCTCTGACAGGGCGGAAGCTTTCTTT
CDR3 protein: CASSSDRAEAFF

V gene: TRBV19
D gene: TRBD2
clone size: .
J gene: TRBJ2-2
CDR3 DNA: TGTGCCAGTAGTATGGGACTAGCGGGGAACACCGGGGAGCTGTTTTTT
CDR3 protein: CASSMGLAGNTGELFF

V gene: TRBV5-4
D gene: .
clone size: few
J gene: TRBJ2-3
CDR3 DNA: TGTGCCAGCAGCCTTCTCTCAGATACGCAGTATTTT
CDR3 protein: CASSLLSDTQYF

V gene: TRBV6-4
D gene: TRBD1
clone size: .
J gene: TRBJ1-2
CDR3 DNA: TGTGCCAGCAGTTTTGGACAGGGGGGTAGCTATGGCTACACCTTC
CDR3 protein: CASSFGQGGSYGYTF

V gene: TRBV20-1
D gene: .
clone size: few
J gene: TRBJ2-5
CDR3 DNA: TGCAGTGCCTTGAGGATACAGACCCAGTACTTC
CDR3 protein: CSALRIQTQYF

V gene: TRBV10-1
D gene: .
clone size: many
J gene: TRBJ1-1
CDR3 DNA: TGCGCCAGCAGTGAGTCGACGCAGGCGATCGGAGCTTTCTTT
CDR3 protein: CASSESTQAIGAFF

V gene: TRBV5-1
D gene: .
clone size: .
J gene: TRBJ1-5
CDR3 DNA: TGCGCCAGCAGCGAAGGACTCAGCAATCAGCCCCAGCATTTT
CDR3 protein: CASSEGLSNQPQHF

V gene: TRBV11-2
D gene: .
clone size: .
J gene: TRBJ1-1
CDR3 DNA: TGTGCCAGCAGCCCCAGACCAGGGTCTGAAGCTTTCTTT
CDR3 protein: CASSPRPGSEAFF

V gene: TRBV4-2
D gene: .
clone size: .
J gene: TRBJ2-1
CDR3 DNA: TGTGCCAGCAGCCAAGAGGCCATTGGCTCCTACAATGAGCAGTTCTTC
CDR3 protein: CASSQEAIGSYNEQFF

V gene: TRBV6-1
D gene: .
clone size: few
J gene: TRBJ2-4
CDR3 DNA: TGTGCCAGCTTTGGGGCTAGTCCCAAAAACATTCAGTACTTC
CDR3 protein: CASFGASPKNIQYF

V gene: TRBV5-4
D gene: TRBD1
clone size: .
J gene: TRBJ1-2
CDR3 DNA: TGTGCCAGCAGCTCACCGACAGGGATGTCGGGGTACACCTTC
CDR3 protein: CASSSPTGMSGYTF

V gene: TRBV2
D gene: .
clone size: .
J gene: TRBJ1-2
CDR3 DNA: TGTGCCAGCAGTGATAACAGGGTTGATGGCTACACCTTC
CDR3 protein: CASSDNRVDGYTF

V gene: TRBV7-8
D gene: .
clone size: few
J gene: TRBJ2-7
CDR3 DNA: TGTGCCAGCAGCTTAAAGAGAGATTCCTACGAGCAGTACTTC
CDR3 protein: CASSLKRDSYEQYF

V gene: TRBV19
D gene: TRBD1
clone size: many
J gene: TRBJ1-1
CDR3 DNA: TGTGCCAGTAGCCGAGCTGGACAGGATGAAGCTTTCTTT
CDR3 protein: CASSRAGQDEAFF

V gene: TRBV5-4
D gene: TRBD1
clone size: few
J gene: TRBJ2-7
CDR3 DNA: TGTGCCAGCAGCTTGGCCGGGACAGGGGGCCGGGGGCAGTACTTC
CDR3 protein: CASSLAGTGGRGQYF

V gene: TRBV7-6
D gene: TRBD2
clone size: few
J gene: TRBJ2-5
CDR3 DNA: TGTGCCAGCAGCCCGAGCGGGGAAGAGACCCAGTACTTC
CDR3 protein: CASSPSGEETQYF

V gene: TRBV2
D gene: .
clone size: .
J gene: TRBJ1-2
CDR3 DNA: TGTGCCAGCAGTGTCCGTGGGCCTTCTAACTATGGCTACACCTTC
CDR3 protein: CASSVRGPSNYGYTF

V gene: TRBV5-4
D gene: TRBD1
clone size: many
J gene: TRBJ2-3
CDR3 DNA: TGTGCCAGCAGCTGGACAGGGAAAACCACAGATACGCAGTATTTT
CDR3 protein: CASSWTGKTTDTQYF

V gene: TRBV6-5
D gene: TRBD2
clone size: .
J gene: TRBJ2-5
CDR3 DNA: TGTGCCAGCAGTTACATCGGGGGGGAAGAAGAGACCCAGTACTTC
CDR3 protein: CASSYIGGEEETQYF

V gene: TRBV7-2
D gene: TRBD1
clone size: few
J gene: TRBJ1-5
CDR3 DNA: TGTGCCAGTCAGACAGGGAATCAGCCCCAGCATTTT
CDR3 protein: CASQTGNQPQHF

V gene: TRBV29-1
D gene: .
clone size: many
J gene: TRBJ1-4
CDR3 DNA: TGCAGCGTTGGCGGGACCCATGAAAAACTGTTTTTT
CDR3 protein: CSVGGTHEKLFF

V gene: TRBV19
D gene: .
clone size: .
J gene: TRBJ1-4
CDR3 DNA: TGTGCCAGTAGTCCGGGACAACCTAATGAAAAACTGTTTTTT
CDR3 protein: CASSPGQPNEKLFF

V gene: TRBV6-6
D gene: TRBD1
clone size: few
J gene: TRBJ2-7
CDR3 DNA: TGTGCCAGCAGTTACGGGACAGGGGCAGGGGAGCAGTACTTC
CDR3 protein: CASSYGTGAGEQYF

V gene: TRBV5-6
D gene: .
clone size: .
J gene: TRBJ1-2
CDR3 DNA: TGTGCCAGCAGCTTTTCGGATGGCTACACCTTC
CDR3 protein: CASSFSDGYTF

V gene: TRBV7-2
D gene: TRBD2
clone size: few
J gene: TRBJ2-7
CDR3 DNA: TGTGCCAGCAGCTTAGATGCCGGGGGGGCCTACGAGCAGTACTTC
CDR3 protein: CASSLDAGGAYEQYF

V gene: TRBV6-5
D gene: .
clone size: .
J gene: TRBJ1-6
CDR3 DNA: TGTGCCAGCACCTCCCAGGGGCAGGGAGATTCACCCCTCCACTTT
CDR3 protein: CASTSQGQGDSPLHF

V gene: TRBV6-6
D gene: TRBD2
clone size: many
J gene: TRBJ2-1
CDR3 DNA: TGTGCCAGCAGGCCCAGCGGGGTCGACTCCTACAATGAGCAGTTCTTC
CDR3 protein: CASRPSGVDSYNEQFF

V gene: TRBV5-1
D gene: .
clone size: .
J gene: TRBJ1-1
CDR3 DNA: TGCGCCAGCAGCTTGTGGCAGAACACTGAAGCTTTCTTT
CDR3 protein: CASSLWQNTEAFF

V gene: TRBV5-4
D gene: TRBD1
clone size: .
J gene: TRBJ2-7
CDR3 DNA: TGTGCCAGCAGCTTGGGCGACAGGGGATGGAGCGAGCAGTACTTC
CDR3 protein: CASSLGDRGWSEQYF

V gene: TRBV7-9
D gene: .
clone size: few
J gene: TRBJ2-5
CDR3 DNA: TGTGCCAGCAGCTCTGGTCAGGGACAAGAGACCCAGTACTTC
CDR3 protein: CASSSGQGQETQYF

V gene: TRBV2
D gene: .
clone size: few
J gene: TRBJ2-7
CDR3 DNA: TGTGCCAGCAGTGGAGCGGGTAGCTACGAGTGGCAGTACTTC
CDR3 protein: CASSGAGSYEWQYF

V gene: TRBV5-4
D gene: TRBD2
clone size: .
J gene: TRBJ2-2
CDR3 DNA: TGTGCCAGCAGCTTGGGGGCGGGAGCCGGGGAGCTGTTTTTT
CDR3 protein: CASSLGAGAGELFF

V gene: TRBV5-6
D gene: TRBD2
clone size: .
J gene: TRBJ2-5
CDR3 DNA: TGTGCCAGCAGCTTAGGCGGGGGGGCCGTGGAGACCCAGTACTTC
CDR3 protein: CASSLGGGAVETQYF

V gene: TRBV11-2
D gene: TRBD1
clone size: few
J gene: TRBJ1-1
CDR3 DNA: TGTGCCAGCAGCTCCTGGACAGGGAATACTGAAGCTTTCTTT
CDR3 protein: CASSSWTGNTEAFF

V gene: TRBV7-9
D gene: .
clone size: few
J gene: TRBJ2-3
CDR3 DNA: TGTGCCAGCAGCTTAAATACTCGCACAGATACGCAGTATTTT
CDR3 protein: CASSLNTRTDTQYF

V gene: TRBV7-9
D gene: .
clone size: many
J gene: TRBJ2-3
CDR3 DNA: TGTGCCAGCGAGTCGGGGGTTCCCACAGATACGCAGTATTTT
CDR3 protein: CASESGVPTDTQYF

V gene: TRBV7-2
D gene: .
clone size: many
J gene: TRBJ1-2
CDR3 DNA: TGTGCCAGCAGCTTAGGCCAGGGAGGCTACACCTTC
CDR3 protein: CASSLGQGGYTF

V gene: TRBV5-8
D gene: TRBD1
clone size: few
J gene: TRBJ1-4
CDR3 DNA: TGTGCCAGCAGCGCGGGACAGGGCTCCACTAATGAAAAACTGTTTTTT
CDR3 protein: CASSAGQGSTNEKLFF

V gene: TRBV10-2
D gene: TRBD1
clone size: few
J gene: TRBJ2-2
CDR3 DNA: TGCGCCAGCACCACAGGGGGTGACACCGGGGAGCTGTTTTTT
CDR3 protein: CASTTGGDTGELFF

V gene: TRBV2
D gene: .
clone size: few
J gene: TRBJ1-5
CDR3 DNA: TGTGCCAGCAGTGGAGAGAGAGATCAGCCCCAGCATTTT
CDR3 protein: CASSGERDQPQHF

V gene: TRBV27
D gene: TRBD2
clone size: .
J gene: TRBJ2-7
CDR3 DNA: TGTGCCAGCACCTCTCTTACTAGCGGGGGGGCCTACGAGCAGTACTTC
CDR3 protein: CASTSLTSGGAYEQYF

V gene: TRBV7-6
D gene: TRBD1
clone size: few
J gene: TRBJ1-5
CDR3 DNA: TGTGCCAGCAGCTCGGGACAGGGTTCTGATCAGCCCCAGCATTTT
CDR3 protein: CASSSGQGSDQPQHF

V gene: TRBV11-2
D gene: .
clone size: .
J gene: TRBJ2-1
CDR3 DNA: TGTGCCAGCAGCCTCACACAGGACCGCCCGCAGGAGCAGTTCTTC
CDR3 protein: CASSLTQDRPQEQFF

V gene: TRBV7-2
D gene: TRBD1
clone size: .
J gene: TRBJ2-2
CDR3 DNA: TGTGCCAGCAGTCCAACCGACAGGGAGACCGGGGAGCTGTTTTTT
CDR3 protein: CASSPTDRETGELFF

V gene: TRBV5-1
D gene: .
clone size: .
J gene: TRBJ2-5
CDR3 DNA: TGCGCCAGCAGCCCGGGCGGCAGGGCCCAAGAGACCCAGTACTTC
CDR3 protein: CASSPGGRAQETQYF

V gene: TRBV7-2
D gene: TRBD1
clone size: .
J gene: TRBJ2-3
CDR3 DNA: TGTGCCAGCAGCGGCACAGGGGGCGCAGATACGCAGTATTTT
CDR3 protein: CASSGTGGADTQYF

V gene: TRBV5-1
D gene: .
clone size: .
J gene: TRBJ2-7
CDR3 DNA: TGCGCCAGCACGGAACTACCGACCTACGAGCAGTACTTC
CDR3 protein: CASTELPTYEQYF

V gene: TRBV27
D gene: TRBD1
clone size: .
J gene: TRBJ2-5
CDR3 DNA: TGTGCCAGCAGTTTGGGACAGGGGCGCCAAGAGACCCAGTACTTC
CDR3 protein: CASSLGQGRQETQYF

V gene: TRBV7-6
D gene: TRBD1
clone size: .
J gene: TRBJ2-7
CDR3 DNA: TGTGCCAGCAGCGGGACAGGGGGCTTCCACGAGCAGTACTTC
CDR3 protein: CASSGTGGFHEQYF

V gene: TRBV5-6
D gene: .
clone size: many
J gene: TRBJ2-6
CDR3 DNA: TGTGCCAGCAGCTTCCTCTCTGGGGCCAACGTCCTGACTTTC
CDR3 protein: CASSFLSGANVLTF

V gene: TRBV7-8
D gene: .
clone size: .
J gene: TRBJ2-5
CDR3 DNA: TGTGCCAGCAGCCCGCCGGGGGGCTTTTCGGCCCAGTACTTC
CDR3 protein: CASSPPGGFSAQYF

V gene: TRBV2
D gene: TRBD2
clone size: few
J gene: TRBJ2-2
CDR3 DNA: TGTGCCAGCAGGGGAGGTAGCGGGCTGAACACCGGGGAGCTGTTTTTT
CDR3 protein: CASRGGSGLNTGELFF

V gene: TRBV7-2
D gene: .
clone size: .
J gene: TRBJ2-3
CDR3 DNA: TGTGCCAGCAGCCCTTTAGACGGGGGGCCGCAGTATTTT
CDR3 protein: CASSPLDGGPQYF

V gene: TRBV5-4
D gene: .
clone size: .
J gene: TRBJ1-4
CDR3 DNA: TGTGCCAGCAGCTTGGATGGCCCCTCTGAAAAACTGTTTTTT
CDR3 protein: CASSLDGPSEKLFF

V gene: TRBV28
D gene: TRBD1
clone size: many
J gene: TRBJ1-5
CDR3 DNA: TGTGCCAGCAGAACGCGGGACAGGGGGCATTCTCAGCCCCAGCATTTT
CDR3 protein: CASRTRDRGHSQPQHF